The 3 T cell receptor beta chains below were found in one sample sequenced in a study of sequential checkpoint blockade in melanoma. Documented treatment: randomized to nivolumab then ipilimumab (arm A) or the reverse (arm B). Repertoires were generated with immunoSEQ multiplex PCR, while TCRdb's copy carries only in-frame clones and drops some. The sample includes 8,000 to 10,000 clones, about 24% of them seen just once. The sequencing here drew on tumor tissue (inferred from file names), taken from a patient given nivolumab and ipilimumab in sequence. The origin of the receptors is a human donor with melanoma.

A few counts support this clone. The chain has TRBV6-8 and TRBJ1-3, with D possibly being TRBD1 (5 bases). Trimming shortened V by 0 bases and J by 2 bases, and 11 bases separated the two germline ends. This CDR3 contains 16 residues. CDR1 and CDR2 from the germline V gene are MNHGY and SAAAGT. As DNA, the CDR3 is TGTGCCAGCAGTTACTCGAGAGGGGCCACTGGAAACACCATATATTTT. Its protein is CASSYSRGATGNTIYF.

This clone was seen only a few times. CDR3 region: CASSPGTISGELFF. CDR3 nucleotides: TGTGCCAGCAGCCCCGGGACTATTTCGGGGGAGCTGTTTTTT. The chain is built from TRBV6-8 and TRBJ2-2; TRBD2 agrees at 7 bases. The CDR3 contains 14 residues. V lost 6 bases, J lost 8 bases, and 9 bases stayed unmatched. Germline assignment: CDR1 MNHGY and CDR2 SAAAGT.

The rearrangement joins TRBV30 to TRBJ2-3; D unresolved. Germline CDR1 GTSNPN, CDR2 SVGIG (reference sequence). The V and J ends lost 0 bases and 6 bases respectively, with 4 bases between them. The CDR3 covers 11 residues. CDR3: CAWSVIDTQYF. The DNA for the CDR3 is TGTGCCTGGAGTGTTATTGATACGCAGTATTTT.